The 24 T cell receptor beta chains reported below all come from one sample, sequenced in a study of blood T cell repertoires in COVID-19. Method: immunoSEQ multiplex PCR; TCRdb's copy keeps in-frame clones and lacks some. The sample yields about 390,000 clones, about 83% seen once. The sequenced material came from PBMCs or T cells enriched from blood (not recorded which). All receptors derive from a woman in her forties or fifties who had recovered from COVID-19.

The gene calls are TRBV7-6 and TRBJ1-2; D is ambiguous. In germline, CDR1 is SGHVS, CDR2 FNYEAQ. Trimming shortened V by 4 bases and J by 6 bases, and 12 bases separated the two germline ends. CDR3 length: 13 residues. For the CDR3, the DNA is TGTGCCAGCAGCTCCGATGGGAGCCATGGCTACACCTTC. Amino acid sequence: CASSSDGSHGYTF.

The genes are TRBV6-2 or TRBV6-3 and TRBJ2-3, with D perhaps matching TRBD2 (6 bases). Germline V lookup: CDR1 MNHEY, CDR2 SVGEGT. This CDR3 region has 14 residues. The V gene lost 0 bases and the J gene lost 7 bases, with 11 bases spanning the gap. Here the CDR3 DNA reads TGTGCCAGCAGTTACTCGGGGGGAAGGAATACGCAGTATTTT. It yields the protein CASSYSGGRNTQYF.

V gene TRBV28 combines with J gene TRBJ1-4; TRBD1 might be the D (5 bases). The germline gives CDR1 MDHEN, CDR2 SYDVKM. The CDR3 has 13 residues. V lost 10 bases and J lost 8, with 17 bases in between. CDR3 nucleotides: TGTGCCACGCGTGGGGGGAGAGGGGAAAAACTGTTTTTT. Its translation is CATRGGRGEKLFF.

The rearrangement uses TRBV27 and TRBJ1-2; 10 bases align to TRBD1. With V trimmed by 7 bases and J by 12 bases, 8 bases remained unmatched. This CDR3 has 12 residues. In germline, CDR1 is MNHEY, CDR2 SMNVEV (reference sequence). The CDR3 DNA reads TGTGCCAGCAAAGTGACAGGGGGCGCGGACACCTTC. As protein: CASKVTGGADTF.

The V call is TRBV7-3, the J call TRBJ1-2; possible D gene TRBD1, 5 bases. The CDR3 loop spans 15 amino acids. Trimming took 5 bases from V and 4 from J, leaving 17 bases between them. From germline, CDR1 is SGHTA and CDR2 FQGTGA. The CDR3 region is CASSEGPGGGYGYTF. In nucleotides, the CDR3 is TGTGCCAGCAGCGAAGGGCCGGGGGGTGGCTATGGCTACACCTTC.

The gene calls are TRBV28 and TRBJ1-2; the D gene is possibly TRBD1 (5 bases). The germline CDR1 and CDR2 sequences are MDHEN and SYDVKM. Trimming left V 11 bases short and J 8 bases short, with 15 bases between. CDR3 length equals 11 residues. CDR3 amino acids: CAAAGGAGYTF. In DNA form, the CDR3 reads TGTGCCGCCGCTGGCGGGGCCGGCTACACCTTC.

This chain links TRBV29-1 with TRBJ2-3, with 14 nucleotides matching TRBD2. The germline gives CDR1 SQVTM, CDR2 ANQGSEA. The J segment lost 11 bases and the V segment lost 8 bases, leaving 9 bases of the junction unmatched. The CDR3 covers 13 residues. The chain's CDR3 is CSCGLAGGVGQYF. The DNA of the CDR3 is TGCAGCTGTGGACTAGCGGGGGGTGTGGGGCAGTATTTT.

This clone showed up just a few times. The chain carries TRBV3-1 (or the pseudogene TRBV3-2) and TRBJ1-4, with D possibly matching TRBD1 (5 bases). Germline values: CDR1 LGHDT, CDR2 YNNKEL (reference sequence). V was pared by 4 bases and J by 3 bases, with 15 bases between. The CDR3 spans 16 residues. In DNA form, the CDR3 reads TGTGCCAGCAGCCTCATGGGAGGGGTTTCTAATGAAAAACTGTTTTTT. It is translated as CASSLMGGVSNEKLFF.

The table lists this clone with a count of one. J is TRBJ2-7 and V is TRBV4-1, with 7 bases matching TRBD1. The CDR3 is 15 residues long. Trimming took 4 bases from V and 5 from J; bases not matched to a gene: 11. Germline values: CDR1 MGHRA, CDR2 YSYEKL. Here the CDR3 reads CASSPWATGADEQYF. The DNA for the CDR3 is TGCGCCAGCAGCCCTTGGGCCACAGGGGCGGACGAGCAGTACTTC.

The chain joins TRBV7-8 to TRBJ1-1; D not resolved. Looked up from germline, CDR1 is SGHVS and CDR2 is FQNEAQ. Deletions cut 2 bases from V and 1 base from J, with 8 bases between. CDR3 length: 14 residues. The CDR3 loop is CASSLYEGNTEAFF. CDR3 in DNA: TGTGCCAGCAGCTTATATGAGGGGAACACTGAAGCTTTCTTT.

The rearrangement links TRBV7-9 to TRBJ2-5, with unresolved D. Germline lookup yields CDR1 SEHNR and CDR2 FQNEAQ (reference sequence). The length of the CDR3 is 12 residues. V lost 3 bases and J 4 bases, leaving 6 bases between the germline ends. The CDR3 is CASSFPSETQYF. The CDR3 DNA reads TGTGCCAGCAGCTTTCCTTCAGAGACCCAGTACTTC.

CDR3 residues: CASSHRDTEAFF. The CDR3 region has the DNA TGTGCCAGCAGTCACAGGGACACTGAAGCTTTCTTT. V is TRBV28 and J is TRBJ1-1, with a tentative D call TRBD1 (6 bases). The CDR3 is 12 amino acids. CDR1 and CDR2 (germline): MDHEN, SYDVKM. V lost 5 bases and J lost 3, with 7 bases in between.

The V gene is TRBV18, the J gene TRBJ2-5; 8 bases map to TRBD1. The V and J ends lost 3 bases and 4 bases, in that order; junction bases with no gene match: 10. CDR1 is KGHSH and CDR2 is LQKENI in the germline V gene. The CDR3 spans 16 residues. For the CDR3, the DNA is TGTGCCAGCTCACCCCGTGACGGACAGGGCGGAGAGACCCAGTACTTC. Its protein product is CASSPRDGQGGETQYF.

This chain joins TRBV28 and TRBJ1-5, with TRBD1 as a possible D gene (5 bases). The CDR3 is made up of 13 amino acids. V lost 6 bases, J lost 9 bases, and 15 bases lay in between. CDR1 is MDHEN and CDR2 is SYDVKM in the germline V gene. CDR3 bases: TGTGCCAGCAGGTTAGATCGGGGGGGGCCCCAGCATTTT. Amino acid sequence: CASRLDRGGPQHF.

In DNA, the CDR3 is TGTGCCAGCAGTTCGGACAGGGACTATGGCTACACCTTC. Translated, it gives CASSSDRDYGYTF. The chain employs TRBV28 and TRBJ1-2, with TRBD1 matching 8 bases. V was clipped by 4 bases and J by 3 bases; unmatched bases: 1. Germline V gene data show CDR1 as MDHEN and CDR2 as SYDVKM. There are 13 residues in the CDR3.

The rearrangement joins TRBV28 to TRBJ2-3; the match to TRBD2 covers 10 bases. CDR1 is MDHEN, CDR2 SYDVKM, per germline. The trim removed 6 bases at V and 7 bases at J, leaving 7 bases unmatched. The CDR3 totals 14 residues. The CDR3 spells CASRTGTSDNTQYF. In DNA, the CDR3 is TGTGCCAGCAGAACCGGGACTAGCGATAATACGCAGTATTTT.

The chain joins TRBV12-3 or TRBV12-4 to TRBJ2-7, with D maybe TRBD2 (5 bases). The CDR3 contains 12 residues. V was cut by 2 bases and J by 5 bases, with 7 bases left in between. The CDR3 DNA sequence: TGTGCCAGCAGTTTATCGGGGAACGAGCAGTACTTC. Its protein product is CASSLSGNEQYF.

The chain uses TRBV28 and TRBJ2-7; a possible D gene is TRBD1 (6 bases). V lost 4 bases and J lost 2, with 9 bases in between. This CDR3 is built from 13 residues. Looked up from germline, CDR1 is MDHEN and CDR2 is SYDVKM. CDR3 nucleotide sequence: TGTGCCAGCAGTTACAGGGTGGCCTACGAGCAGTACTTC. Its protein is CASSYRVAYEQYF.

The chain links TRBV6-1 to TRBJ1-1; no clear D. The germline gives CDR1 MNHNS, CDR2 SASEGT. The CDR3 is 16 amino acids. Trimming pared 1 base from V and 6 bases from J, leaving 18 bases between. The CDR3 spells CASSEDVLPRGSEAFF. CDR3 nucleotides: TGTGCCAGCAGTGAAGACGTCCTCCCTCGTGGCTCTGAAGCTTTCTTT.

The genes are TRBV3-1 (or the pseudogene TRBV3-2) and TRBJ1-6; D might be TRBD1 (6 bases). V was pared by 1 base and J by 7 bases, with 14 bases between. The length of the CDR3 is 16 residues. From germline, CDR1 is LGHDT and CDR2 YNNKEL (reference sequence). CDR3 nucleotides: TGTGCCAGCAGCCAAGTAACACAGGGAAGGAATTCACCCCTCCACTTT. It is translated as CASSQVTQGRNSPLHF.

This chain connects TRBV4-1 to TRBJ2-5; 7 nucleotides align to TRBD1. Trimming removed 6 bases from V and 0 bases from J; junction bases left unmatched: 7. Germline V lookup: CDR1 MGHRA, CDR2 YSYEKL. The CDR3 loop spans 15 amino acids. CDR3 loop: CASRQDRLYQETQYF. CDR3 DNA sequence: TGCGCCAGCAGGCAGGACAGGTTGTACCAAGAGACCCAGTACTTC.

This chain connects TRBV27 to TRBJ1-6; maybe TRBD1 (6 bases). There are 14 residues in the CDR3. V lost 5 bases and J 5 bases, leaving 10 bases between the germline ends. The germline CDR1 and CDR2 sequences are MNHEY and SMNVEV (reference sequence). CDR3 nucleotides: TGTGCCAGCAGTCCCTGGACAGATAATTCACCCCTCCACTTT. It specifies CASSPWTDNSPLHF.

As DNA, the CDR3 is TGTGCCAGCAGTGAGTCAGGCCAGGGGGTGACATATGGCTACACCTTC. It specifies CASSESGQGVTYGYTF. The chain links TRBV2 to TRBJ1-2; 7 bases map to TRBD1. The CDR3 spans 16 residues. J gave up 5 bases and V 3 bases, and 12 bases lay outside the gene matches. Germline V gene lookup returns CDR1 SNHLY and CDR2 FYNNEI.

V usage is TRBV10-3 and J usage is TRBJ1-1; no clear D gene. The V end lost 11 bases, the J end lost 1 base, and 11 bases lay between the germline ends. CDR1 and CDR2 (germline): ENHRY, SYGVKD. The length of the CDR3 is 12 residues. This CDR3 is CASQVGNTEAFF. The CDR3 DNA reads as TGTGCCTCTCAGGTGGGGAACACTGAAGCTTTCTTT.